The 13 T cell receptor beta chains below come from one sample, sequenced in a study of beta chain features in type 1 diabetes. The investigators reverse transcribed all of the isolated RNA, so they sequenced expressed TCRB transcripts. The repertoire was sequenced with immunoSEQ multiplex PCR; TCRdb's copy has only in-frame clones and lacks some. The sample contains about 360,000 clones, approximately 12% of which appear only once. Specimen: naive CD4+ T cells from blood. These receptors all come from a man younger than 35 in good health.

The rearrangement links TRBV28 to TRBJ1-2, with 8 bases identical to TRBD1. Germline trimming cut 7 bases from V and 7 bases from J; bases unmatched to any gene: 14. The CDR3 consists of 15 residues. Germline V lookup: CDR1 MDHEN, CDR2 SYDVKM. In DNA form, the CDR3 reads TGTGCCAGCAACACCAGGGGGCGCCTGTTGGGTGGCTACACCTTC. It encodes CASNTRGRLLGGYTF.

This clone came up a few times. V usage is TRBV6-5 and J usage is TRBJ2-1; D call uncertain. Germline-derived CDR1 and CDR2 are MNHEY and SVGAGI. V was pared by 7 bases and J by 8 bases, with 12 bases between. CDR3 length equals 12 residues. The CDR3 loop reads CASTHLGDEQFF. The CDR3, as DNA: TGTGCCAGCACCCACTTGGGCGATGAGCAGTTCTTC.

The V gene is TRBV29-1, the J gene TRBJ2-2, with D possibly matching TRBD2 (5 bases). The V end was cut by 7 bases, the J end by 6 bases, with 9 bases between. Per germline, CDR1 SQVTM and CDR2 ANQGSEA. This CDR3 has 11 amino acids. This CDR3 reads CSGAEAGELFF. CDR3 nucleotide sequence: TGCAGCGGAGCGGAGGCCGGGGAGCTGTTTTTT.

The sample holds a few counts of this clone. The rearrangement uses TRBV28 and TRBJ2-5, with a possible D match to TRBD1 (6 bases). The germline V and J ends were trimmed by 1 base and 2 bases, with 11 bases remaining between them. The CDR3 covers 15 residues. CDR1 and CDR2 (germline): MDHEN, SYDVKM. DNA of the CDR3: TGTGCCAGCAGTTTATCGGGGCAGGGGCAAGAGACCCAGTACTTC. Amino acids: CASSLSGQGQETQYF.

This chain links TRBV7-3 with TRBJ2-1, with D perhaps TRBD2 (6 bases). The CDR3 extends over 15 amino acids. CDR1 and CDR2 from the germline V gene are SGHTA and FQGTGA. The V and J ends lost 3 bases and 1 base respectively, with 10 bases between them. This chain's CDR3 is CASSFGSGSYNEQFF. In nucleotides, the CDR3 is TGTGCCAGCAGCTTCGGGAGCGGATCCTACAATGAGCAGTTCTTC.

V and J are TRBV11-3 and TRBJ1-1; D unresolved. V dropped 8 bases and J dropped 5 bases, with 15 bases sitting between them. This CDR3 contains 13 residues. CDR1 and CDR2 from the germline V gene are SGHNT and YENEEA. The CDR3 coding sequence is TGTGCCAGCTCAGAAATAACCACGACTGAAGCTTTCTTT. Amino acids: CASSEITTTEAFF.

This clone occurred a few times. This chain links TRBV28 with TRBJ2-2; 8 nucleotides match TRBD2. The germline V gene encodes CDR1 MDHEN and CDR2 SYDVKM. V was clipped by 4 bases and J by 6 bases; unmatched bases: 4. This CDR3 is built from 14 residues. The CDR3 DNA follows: TGTGCCAGCAGTTCGGGCGGGGGGCCCGGGGAGCTGTTTTTT. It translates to CASSSGGGPGELFF.

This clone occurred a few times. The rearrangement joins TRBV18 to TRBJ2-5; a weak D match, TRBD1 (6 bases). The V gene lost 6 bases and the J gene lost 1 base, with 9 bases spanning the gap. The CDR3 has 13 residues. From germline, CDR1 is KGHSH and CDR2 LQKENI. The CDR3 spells CASSSGVQETQYF. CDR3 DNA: TGTGCCAGCTCTTCAGGGGTCCAAGAGACCCAGTACTTC.

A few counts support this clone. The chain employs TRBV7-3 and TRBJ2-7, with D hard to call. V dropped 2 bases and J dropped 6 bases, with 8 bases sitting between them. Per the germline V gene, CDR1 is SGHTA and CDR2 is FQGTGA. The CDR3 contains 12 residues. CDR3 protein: CASSLPGSEQYF. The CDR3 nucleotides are TGTGCCAGCAGCTTACCCGGGTCCGAGCAGTACTTC.

The chain's CDR3 is CASSKNRDSADTQYF. CDR3 in DNA: TGTGCCAGCAGCAAAAACAGGGATTCAGCAGATACGCAGTATTTT. The chain is built from TRBV7-3 and TRBJ2-3, with D perhaps matching TRBD1 (6 bases). Trimming pared 5 bases from V and 4 bases from J, leaving 16 bases between. The CDR3 runs to 15 residues. Germline V CDR1 and CDR2: SGHTA, FQGTGA.

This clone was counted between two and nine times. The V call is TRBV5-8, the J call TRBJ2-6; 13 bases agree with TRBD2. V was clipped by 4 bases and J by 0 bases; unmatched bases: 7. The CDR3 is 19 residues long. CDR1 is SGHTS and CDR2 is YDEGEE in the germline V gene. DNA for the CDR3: TGTGCCAGCAGCCCGGGACTAGCGGGGACCAGCTCTGGGGCCAACGTCCTGACTTTC. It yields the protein CASSPGLAGTSSGANVLTF.

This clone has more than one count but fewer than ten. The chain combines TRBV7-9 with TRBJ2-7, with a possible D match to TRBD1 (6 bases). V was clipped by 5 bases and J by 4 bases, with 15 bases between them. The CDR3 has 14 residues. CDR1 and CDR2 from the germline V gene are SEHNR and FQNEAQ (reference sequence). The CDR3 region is CASSGPGHLYEQYF. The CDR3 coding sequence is TGTGCCAGCAGCGGTCCGGGACACCTATACGAGCAGTACTTC.

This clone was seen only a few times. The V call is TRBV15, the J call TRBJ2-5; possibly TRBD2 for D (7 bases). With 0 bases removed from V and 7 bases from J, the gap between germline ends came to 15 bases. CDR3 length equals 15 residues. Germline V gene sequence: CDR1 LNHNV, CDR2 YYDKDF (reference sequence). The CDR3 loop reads CATSRDGGARPTQYF. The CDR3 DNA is TGTGCCACCAGCAGAGATGGGGGGGCGCGCCCGACCCAGTACTTC.